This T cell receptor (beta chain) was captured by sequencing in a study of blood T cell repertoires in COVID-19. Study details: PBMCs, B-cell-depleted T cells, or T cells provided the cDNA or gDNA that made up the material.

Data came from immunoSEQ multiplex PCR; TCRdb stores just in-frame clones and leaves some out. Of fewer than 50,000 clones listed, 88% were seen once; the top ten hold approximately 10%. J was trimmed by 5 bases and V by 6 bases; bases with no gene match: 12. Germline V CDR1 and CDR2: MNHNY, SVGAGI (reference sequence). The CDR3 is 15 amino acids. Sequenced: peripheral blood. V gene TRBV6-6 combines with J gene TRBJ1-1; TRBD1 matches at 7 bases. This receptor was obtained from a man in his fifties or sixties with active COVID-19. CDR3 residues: CASRTLQGESTEAFF. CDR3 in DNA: TGTGCCAGCAGGACCCTTCAGGGGGAAAGTACTGAAGCTTTCTTT.